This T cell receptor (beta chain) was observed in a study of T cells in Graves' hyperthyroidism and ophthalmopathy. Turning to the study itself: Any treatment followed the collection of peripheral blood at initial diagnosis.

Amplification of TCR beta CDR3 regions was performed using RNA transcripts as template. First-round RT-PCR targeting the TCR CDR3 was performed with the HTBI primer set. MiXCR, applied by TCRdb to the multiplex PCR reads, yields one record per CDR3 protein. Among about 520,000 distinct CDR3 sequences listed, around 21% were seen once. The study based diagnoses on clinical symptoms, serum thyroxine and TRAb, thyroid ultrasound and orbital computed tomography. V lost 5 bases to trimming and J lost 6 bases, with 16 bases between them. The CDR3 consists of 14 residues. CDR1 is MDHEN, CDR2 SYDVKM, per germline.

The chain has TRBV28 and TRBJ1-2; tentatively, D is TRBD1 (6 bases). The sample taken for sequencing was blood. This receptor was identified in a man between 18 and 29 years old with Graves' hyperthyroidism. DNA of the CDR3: TGTGCCAGCAGTCCCGGAGACAGGTGGGATGGCTACACCTTC. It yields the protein CASSPGDRWDGYTF.